The rows below give T cell receptor beta chains drawn from one sample of a study of OX40 agonist ivuxolimab in advanced cancers. Sequencing was performed with immunoSEQ multiplex PCR; in TCRdb, only in-frame clones are kept and a portion is missing. The data contain tens of thousands of clones, roughly 89% of them singletons. The sample was CD4+ or CD8+ T cells sorted from blood, taken in a trial of the OX40 agonist ivuxolimab. The receptors were gathered from an adult with an advanced solid tumor such as melanoma, head and neck, liver or kidney cancer. The CDR3 runs from the conserved cysteine through the conserved F or W. D genes are given only for firm matches. Clone size is stated in some rows and not others, as once, few, many or a class when expanded.

cdr3_nt cdr3_aa cdr3_length j_call clone_size v_call d_call
TGTGCCAGCAGGCCAAATACTGCAACTAATGAAAAACTGTTTTTT CASRPNTATNEKLFF 15 TRBJ1-4 once TRBV2 NA
TGTGCCAGCAGCTTGAAGGGGGGCGCGTCCTACAATGAGCAGTTCTTC CASSLKGGASYNEQFF 16 TRBJ2-1 few TRBV5-8 NA
TGTGCCTGGAGTTCCGCTGGGCGGGGGCTCGAGCAGTACTTC CAWSSAGRGLEQYF 14 TRBJ2-7 NA TRBV30 NA
TGTGCCAGCAGTTTATTGGTAGGGACCCGCCGGGTATACGAGCAGTACTTC CASSLLVGTRRVYEQYF 17 TRBJ2-7 NA TRBV27 NA
TGTGCCAGCAGCAAAGACAGATTCAATCAGCCCCAGCATTTT CASSKDRFNQPQHF 14 TRBJ1-5 NA TRBV7-8 NA
TGTGCCAGCAGTTACTTGCGGGAGGTATCAAATGAGCAGTTCTTC CASSYLREVSNEQFF 15 TRBJ2-1 NA TRBV6-5 TRBD2
TGTGCCAGCAGCCGAAACCCCGCGGTCCTAGCTGTGAATGAGCAGTTCTTC CASSRNPAVLAVNEQFF 17 TRBJ2-1 NA TRBV27 NA
TGTGCCACCAGCGGTGGGACAGGGGGCGAGAGTGGCTACACCTTC CATSGGTGGESGYTF 15 TRBJ1-2 NA TRBV15 TRBD1
TGTGCCAGCAGTTCTCCTGGGGACAATGAGCAGTTCTTC CASSSPGDNEQFF 13 TRBJ2-1 NA TRBV28 NA
TGTGCCAGCAGTGTATCTTGGGACAGGGTGTCGAGCGAGCAGTACTTC CASSVSWDRVSSEQYF 16 TRBJ2-7 once TRBV2 TRBD1
TGTGCCAGTAGTATTGCGTGGGCTGCCACAGATACGCAGTATTTT CASSIAWAATDTQYF 15 TRBJ2-3 NA TRBV19 NA
TGTGCCAGCAGTCCGGGACAGGGCTACGAGCAGTACTTC CASSPGQGYEQYF 13 TRBJ2-7 NA TRBV28 TRBD1
TGTGCCAGCAGCTCTTCGGGACAGGCGAGGGCAGATACGCAGTATTTT CASSSSGQARADTQYF 16 TRBJ2-3 NA TRBV11-3 TRBD1
TGTGCCAGCAGCTTAGCGAGCAACGGCGGGGAGCTGTTTTTT CASSLASNGGELFF 14 TRBJ2-2 NA TRBV7-2 NA
TGTGCCAGCAGTCCCGGGACATTAAGCACAGATACGCAGTATTTT CASSPGTLSTDTQYF 15 TRBJ2-3 NA TRBV2 NA
TGTGCCAGCAGAAGGACAGGGAATTCCTACGAGCAGTACTTC CASRRTGNSYEQYF 14 TRBJ2-7 NA TRBV7-9 TRBD1
TGCGCCAGCAGCTTGGAATCCGGGGTGGATCAGCCCCAGCATTTT CASSLESGVDQPQHF 15 TRBJ1-5 NA TRBV5-1 NA
TGTGCCTGGGACACAGGGACCCCTGAAGCTTTCTTT CAWDTGTPEAFF 12 TRBJ1-1 NA TRBV30 NA
TGTGCCAGCAGCTTGTTTGGGGGGCGTACAGATACGCAGTATTTT CASSLFGGRTDTQYF 15 TRBJ2-3 NA TRBV11-2 NA